Shown below are 7 T cell receptor beta chains from a single sample sequenced in a study of long-term antiretroviral therapy in people with HIV. Sequencing relied on immunoSEQ assay v3.0, run at survey level. Clones were read by immunoSEQ multiplex PCR, and TCRdb kept only the in-frame ones, dropping some. This sample has some 20,000 clones; 80% to 95% occur once, and the top ten carry about 7.2%. This specimen was unsorted PBMCs, taken 4.4 years after starting antiretroviral therapy. The source of these receptors is a woman aged 45-60 years with HIV.

In its sample, this clone was seen a few times. V and J are TRBV19 and TRBJ1-6; TRBD1 is a possible D gene (5 bases). Germline CDR1 is LNHDA and CDR2 is SQIVND (reference sequence). CDR3 length: 13 amino acids. V dropped 9 bases and J dropped 1 base, with 7 bases sitting between them. The CDR3 loop is CASRDSYNSPLHF. In nucleotides, the CDR3 is TGTGCCAGCAGGGATTCCTATAATTCACCCCTCCACTTT.

For the CDR3, the DNA is TGTGCCAGCAGCTTATCCCGAAGATATGGCTACACCTTC. Amino acid sequence: CASSLSRRYGYTF. This chain joins TRBV11-2 and TRBJ1-2; D remains unclear. V lost 2 bases and J lost 5, with 9 bases in between. The CDR3 loop spans 13 amino acids. Germline loops: CDR1 SGHAT, CDR2 FQNNGV.

This chain joins TRBV5-1 and TRBJ1-1; perhaps TRBD1 as D (5 bases). This CDR3 spans 14 amino acids. The V gene's germline CDR1 is SGHRS and CDR2 YFSETQ. Trimming stripped 4 bases from V and 3 bases from J, with 13 bases between. As DNA, the CDR3 is TGCGCCAGCAGCCCCACAGGATATCACACTGAAGCTTTCTTT. Translating it yields CASSPTGYHTEAFF.

The chain links TRBV6-1 to TRBJ2-5; possibly TRBD2 for D (6 bases). This CDR3 contains 15 residues. Per germline, CDR1 MNHNS and CDR2 SASEGT. V was pared by 2 bases and J by 2 bases, with 12 bases between. The CDR3 DNA reads as TGTGCCAGCAGTGAAATGATTGGGGGGCAAGAGACCCAGTACTTC. It translates to CASSEMIGGQETQYF.

A few counts support this clone. The rearrangement links TRBV5-4 to TRBJ2-7; 8 nucleotides line up with TRBD1. The J segment lost 3 bases and the V segment lost 0 bases, leaving 8 bases of the junction unmatched. Germline CDR1 is SGHNT and CDR2 is YYREEE (reference sequence). The CDR3 is 16 amino acids. CDR3 coding DNA: TGTGCCAGCAGCTTGGGGCCAAGGACAGGGAACTACGAGCAGTACTTC. Protein product: CASSLGPRTGNYEQYF. The entire variable domain, with the rest obtained from reference TRBV5-4 and TRBJ2-7, is as follows: ETGVTQSPTHLIKTRGQQVTLRCSSQSGHNTVSWYQQALGQGPQFIFQYYREEENGRGNFPPRFSGLQFPNYSSELNVNALELDDSALYLCASSLGPRTGNYEQYFGPGTRLTVT.

The chain joins TRBV6-1 to TRBJ2-5; D ambiguous. The germline CDR1 and CDR2 sequences are MNHNS and SASEGT. V was trimmed by 4 bases and J by 2 bases, leaving 8 bases between them. The CDR3 sequence is 13 residues long. For the CDR3, the DNA is TGTGCCAGCAGTGTCACTCTGCAAGAGACCCAGTACTTC. Its protein is CASSVTLQETQYF.

V is TRBV7-6 and J is TRBJ1-1; no firm D call. Germline V gene sequence: CDR1 SGHVS, CDR2 FNYEAQ. The V and J ends lost 5 bases and 6 bases respectively, with 13 bases between them. This CDR3 has 13 amino acids. The CDR3 DNA reads TGTGCCAGCAGCCCCAGTAAAGGAGCTGAAGCTTTCTTT. As protein: CASSPSKGAEAFF.